The T cell receptor beta chain under discussion was sequenced for a study of blood T cell repertoires in COVID-19. Trimming took 7 bases from V and 4 from J; bases not matched to a gene: 6. Germline CDR1 reads LNHDA; CDR2 reads SQIVND (reference sequence). The CDR3 runs to 14 residues. Sequencing was performed with immunoSEQ multiplex PCR; in TCRdb, only in-frame clones are kept and a portion is missing. The table includes about 140,000 clones, roughly 76% detected once. Sequencing input: peripheral blood. The J gene is TRBJ2-2, the V gene TRBV19; 7 bases map to TRBD1. This sequence was found in a man older than 75 with acute or convalescent COVID-19. The CDR3 DNA is TGTGCCAGTATCGCAAGGGGGCGCACCGGGGAGCTGTTTTTT. As protein: CASIARGRTGELFF.